This TCR beta chain was recovered during a study of T cell responses to AZD1222 COVID-19 vaccine. As for the study in general: Timing groups of about 4 and about 12 weeks for second doses were pooled.

Using immunoSEQ multiplex PCR, the repertoire was profiled, and TCRdb retains in-frame clones only, with some absent. The sample holds roughly 67,000 clones, around nine tenths seen once. Trimming stripped 4 bases from V and 5 bases from J, with 17 bases between. The germline gives CDR1 MDHEN, CDR2 SYDVKM. There are 15 residues in the CDR3. The chain uses TRBV28 and TRBJ1-2; TRBD1 might be the D (5 bases). The source material was peripheral blood, sampled on day 0 of AZD1222 vaccination. The TCR originated in an adult in good health. CDR3 in DNA: TGTGCCAGCAGTTCGCGACGGGGGGATCTTTATGGCTACACCTTC. Encoded protein: CASSSRRGDLYGYTF.